Shown below are 20 T cell receptor beta chains from a single sample sequenced in a study. TCRdb reprocessed the 5' RACE reads via MiXCR and lists one record per CDR3 protein. The sample consists of roughly 2,700 distinct CDR3 sequences, approximately 6.7% of them appearing once. Sequencing was performed on total memory T cells from blood PBMCs. Noted subset: transitional memory CD4+ T cells. These receptors were collected from a female donor with HIV.

This clonotype is deemed medium-sized (0.01 to 0.1%). The CDR3 loop reads CASKAGTGDSPLHF. The CDR3, as DNA: TGTGCCAGCAAGGCAGGGACCGGGGACTCACCCCTCCACTTT. The chain joins TRBV12-3 or TRBV12-4 to TRBJ1-6; maybe TRBD1 (5 bases). The V and J ends lost 7 bases and 10 bases respectively, with 17 bases between them. The CDR3 sequence is 14 residues long.

By its share, this clonotype is medium-sized (0.01 to 0.1%). V is TRBV4-1 and J is TRBJ1-2; D may be TRBD1 (6 bases). This CDR3 comprises 15 residues. The germline V and J ends were trimmed by 0 bases and 4 bases, with 12 bases remaining between them. Germline CDR1 MGHRA, CDR2 YSYEKL. CDR3 protein: CASSQDATGRYGYTF. CDR3 bases: TGCGCCAGCAGCCAAGATGCGACAGGCCGCTATGGCTACACCTTC.

The rearrangement joins TRBV30 to TRBJ1-2; D is unclear. Trimming pared 3 bases from V and 7 bases from J, leaving 18 bases between. The CDR3 extends over 14 amino acids. In germline, CDR1 is GTSNPN, CDR2 SVGIG (reference sequence). In DNA form, the CDR3 reads TGTGCCTGGAGACGGATGGCCACCCCCCCTGGCTACACCTTC. Amino acid sequence: CAWRRMATPPGYTF.

This clonotype is deemed medium-sized. The J gene is TRBJ1-4, the V gene TRBV10-3, with D perhaps TRBD1 (6 bases). Trimming stripped 4 bases from V and 7 bases from J, with 10 bases between. Germline values: CDR1 ENHRY, CDR2 SYGVKD. The CDR3 is 13 residues long. CDR3 residues: CAISAGAAEKLFF. CDR3 DNA sequence: TGTGCCATCAGTGCGGGGGCGGCTGAAAAACTGTTTTTT.

The V and J genes are TRBV5-1 and TRBJ1-4; D call uncertain. Between the trimmed V and J ends, which lost 0 bases and 12 bases, there was a span of 6 bases. The CDR3 runs 11 residues. Germline V gene sequence: CDR1 SGHRS, CDR2 YFSETQ. The CDR3 sequence: CASSLDGELFF. CDR3 nucleotides: TGCGCCAGCAGCTTGGACGGAGAACTGTTTTTT. The whole variable domain, filled in from reference TRBV5-1 and TRBJ1-4, reads KAGVTQTPRYLIKTRGQQVTLSCSPISGHRSVSWYQQTPGQGLQFLFEYFSETQRNKGNFPGRFSGRQFSNSRSEMNVSTLELGDSALYLCASSLDGELFFGSGTQLSVL.

The chain uses TRBV15 and TRBJ1-5, with D unclear. V gave up 1 base and J gave up 2 bases, with 9 bases separating them. Germline CDR1 is LNHNV and CDR2 is YYDKDF (reference sequence). The CDR3 spans 15 residues. The CDR3 loop reads CATSRVGGGNQPQHF. The CDR3 DNA reads TGTGCCACCAGCAGAGTCGGCGGGGGCAATCAGCCCCAGCATTTT.

This clonotype is termed medium-sized. The J gene is TRBJ1-2, the V gene TRBV4-3; TRBD1 matches 7 bases. V lost 1 base to trimming and J lost 5 bases; unmatched junction nucleotides: 7. The CDR3 length is 15 residues. Germline CDR1 LGHNA, CDR2 YSLEER. The CDR3 sequence is CASSQGQGKVYGYTF. The CDR3 nucleotides read TGCGCCAGCAGCCAAGGACAGGGAAAAGTTTATGGCTACACCTTC.

This clonotype ranks as medium-sized. The gene calls are TRBV7-9 and TRBJ1-2, with 7 bases aligning to TRBD1. Looked up from germline, CDR1 is SEHNR and CDR2 is FQNEAQ (reference sequence). V lost 5 bases and J lost 5; bases outside the gene matches: 5. The CDR3 is 13 amino acids. CDR3 amino acids: CASSSPQGYGYTF. CDR3 coding DNA: TGTGCCAGCAGCAGCCCACAGGGGTATGGCTACACCTTC.

This clonotype showed up just a few times. This rearrangement joins TRBV24-1 to TRBJ1-2; 11 nucleotides match TRBD1. J lost 7 bases, V lost 4 bases, and 7 bases had no gene match. Per the germline V gene, CDR1 is KGHDR and CDR2 is SFDVKD. The CDR3 is made up of 15 amino acids. CDR3 sequence: CATSDSGTGGTGYTF. CDR3 DNA sequence: TGTGCCACCAGTGACTCCGGGACAGGGGGTACTGGCTACACCTTC.

This clonotype is medium-sized in the sample. V is TRBV6-5 and J is TRBJ2-3; weak D call: TRBD2 (6 bases). Germline values: CDR1 MNHEY, CDR2 SVGAGI. The CDR3 sequence is 18 residues long. V lost 2 bases and J 5 bases, leaving 23 bases between the germline ends. CDR3 sequence: CASSYGSPGLREQDTQYF. CDR3 DNA sequence: TGTGCCAGCAGTTACGGCAGTCCAGGTCTCCGGGAGCAAGATACGCAGTATTTT.

By its share, this clonotype is medium-sized (0.01 to 0.1%). The rearrangement links TRBV6-1 to TRBJ1-1, with 9 nucleotides matching TRBD1. This CDR3 region has 15 residues. The trim removed 4 bases at V and 6 bases at J, leaving 9 bases unmatched. From germline, CDR1 is MNHNS and CDR2 SASEGT. The CDR3 loop is CASSALGQGESEAFF. The CDR3 DNA follows: TGTGCCAGCAGTGCCCTGGGACAGGGTGAGTCTGAAGCTTTCTTT.

V and J are TRBV20-1 and TRBJ1-1, with TRBD1 matching 7 bases. CDR1 DFQATT and CDR2 SNEGSKA come from the germline V gene (reference sequence). This CDR3 is 13 amino acids long. CDR3 nucleotides: TGCAGCCCCACGAGGGCAGGGGGACCTGAAGCTTTCTTT. Its protein is CSPTRAGGPEAFF.

By share, this clonotype counts as medium-sized. The chain recombines TRBV12-3 or TRBV12-4 with TRBJ2-2, with D hard to call. Trimming stripped 8 bases from V and 5 bases from J, with 9 bases between. This CDR3 has 12 amino acids. CDR3 in DNA: TGTGCCAGCGCCCTAAGAACCGGGGAGCTGTTTTTT. It yields the protein CASALRTGELFF.

The V and J genes are TRBV9 and TRBJ1-4; perhaps TRBD1 as D (6 bases). The CDR3 length is 14 residues. Trimming cost V 3 bases and J 6 bases, with 12 bases left between them. Germline V gives CDR1 SGDLS, CDR2 YYNGEE. The CDR3 DNA reads TGTGCCAGCAGCGGAGGCAGGGGAGATGAAAAACTGTTTTTT. This translates into CASSGGRGDEKLFF. The whole variable domain, remainder taken from reference TRBV9 and TRBJ1-4, is DSGVTQTPKHLITATGQRVTLRCSPRSGDLSVYWYQQSLDQGLQFLIQYYNGEERAKGNILERFSAQQFPDLHSELNLSSLELGDSALYFCASSGGRGDEKLFFGSGTQLSVL.

In this sample, this clonotype is medium-sized. This chain uses TRBV12-3 or TRBV12-4 with TRBJ1-1; D might be TRBD1 (5 bases). The CDR3 length is 12 residues. The V gene lost 8 bases and the J gene lost 5 bases, with 12 bases spanning the gap. CDR3: CASYGGGTEAFF. The CDR3 coding sequence is TGTGCCAGCTATGGGGGGGGGACTGAAGCTTTCTTT.

This clonotype was observed a handful of times. The gene calls are TRBV12-3 or TRBV12-4 and TRBJ1-5, with unresolved D. V gave up 5 bases and J gave up 7 bases, with 12 bases separating them. The CDR3 has 13 amino acids. CDR3 sequence reads: CASSRDVQQPQHF. The DNA for the CDR3 is TGTGCCAGCAGTCGAGACGTACAGCAGCCCCAGCATTTT.

This clonotype is termed medium-sized. V usage is TRBV10-3 and J usage is TRBJ2-3; 14 nucleotides line up with TRBD2. J lost 7 bases, V lost 6 bases, and 6 bases had no gene match. Germline-derived CDR1 and CDR2 are ENHRY and SYGVKD. The CDR3 contains 15 residues. The DNA for the CDR3 is TGTGCCATCAGCCCGACTAGCGGGGGGGCGAATACGCAGTATTTT. It is translated as CAISPTSGGANTQYF.

The chain has TRBV27 and TRBJ2-1; no firm D call. CDR3 length equals 12 residues. Trimming cost V 3 bases and J 6 bases, with 6 bases left between them. Germline assignment: CDR1 MNHEY and CDR2 SMNVEV (reference sequence). Here the CDR3 reads CASSLNSNEQFF. CDR3 nucleotide sequence: TGTGCCAGCAGTTTGAACAGCAATGAGCAGTTCTTC.

This clonotype is medium-sized (0.01 to 0.1%). The V call is TRBV15, the J call TRBJ1-3; D gene unclear. V was trimmed by 0 bases and J by 5 bases, leaving 8 bases between them. The germline V gene encodes CDR1 LNHNV and CDR2 YYDKDF (reference sequence). CDR3 size: 14 residues. CDR3 residues: CATSRDKTRNTIYF. In DNA form, the CDR3 reads TGTGCCACCAGCAGAGATAAGACGAGAAACACCATATATTTT. Full variable domain (rest looked up from reference TRBV15 and TRBJ1-3): DAMVIQNPRYQVTQFGKPVTLSCSQTLNHNVMYWYQQKSSQAPKLLFHYYDKDFNNEADTPDNFQSRRPNTSFCFLDIRSPGLGDTAMYLCATSRDKTRNTIYFGEGSWLTVV.

The gene calls are TRBV12-3 or TRBV12-4 and TRBJ1-4; 10 nucleotides agree with TRBD1. There are 13 residues in the CDR3. The V and J ends lost 6 bases and 7 bases, in that order; junction bases with no gene match: 2. The CDR3 coding sequence is TGTGCCAGCAGGGGACAGGGGACTGAAAAACTGTTTTTT. Amino acid sequence: CASRGQGTEKLFF.